This T cell receptor (beta chain) appears in the sequencing data of a study of T-cell reconstitution after alpha-beta-depleted transplantation in children. The study, taken as a whole, reports: Surviving recipient T cells and thymic progenitors accounted for the high day-60 TCRbeta diversity observed in some patients. When one year had passed after transplant, most T-cell counts and diversity came from newly produced T cells.

A library of TCRbeta sequences, prepared with unique molecular identifiers, was generated. MiXCR, applied by TCRdb to the PCR reads, yields one record per CDR3 protein. The sample lists about a million distinct CDR3 sequences; about 29% were seen once. This clonotype has only a few counts. What it recognizes is unknown. Germline V gives CDR1 SGHRS, CDR2 YFSETQ. V lost 4 bases to trimming and J lost 8 bases; unmatched junction nucleotides: 5. CDR3 length equals 13 residues. The sample consisted of PBMCs, mostly from graft donor cells, taken 360 days after TCRalphabeta/CD19-depleted stem cell transplant. The TCR originated in a boy younger than two who had a stem cell transplant for SCID, so the T cells may come from the graft donor. The chain recombines TRBV5-1 with TRBJ1-4; TRBD1 matches at 7 bases. CDR3 bases: TGCGCCAGCAGCCCGGGACAGCAGGAAAAACTGTTTTTT. It is translated as CASSPGQQEKLFF.